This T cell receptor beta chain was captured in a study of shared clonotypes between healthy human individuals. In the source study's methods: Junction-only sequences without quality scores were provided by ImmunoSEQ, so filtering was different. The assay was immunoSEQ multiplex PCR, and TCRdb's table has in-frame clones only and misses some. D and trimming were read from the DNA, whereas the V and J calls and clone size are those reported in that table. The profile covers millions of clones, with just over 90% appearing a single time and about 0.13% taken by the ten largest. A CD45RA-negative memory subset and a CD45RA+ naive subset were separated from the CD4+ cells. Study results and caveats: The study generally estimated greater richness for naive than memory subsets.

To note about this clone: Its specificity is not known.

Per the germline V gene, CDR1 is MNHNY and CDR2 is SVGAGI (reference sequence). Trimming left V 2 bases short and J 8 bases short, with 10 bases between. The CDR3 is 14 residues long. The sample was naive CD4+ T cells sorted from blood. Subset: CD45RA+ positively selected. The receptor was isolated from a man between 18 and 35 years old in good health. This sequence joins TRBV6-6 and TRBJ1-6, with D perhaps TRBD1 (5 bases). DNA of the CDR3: TGTGCCAGCAGTTACGAGGGGAGGGATTCACCCCTCCACTTT. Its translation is CASSYEGRDSPLHF.